This T cell receptor (beta chain) was sequenced in a study of T-cell reconstitution after alpha-beta-depleted transplantation in children. The CDR3 has 15 amino acids. V was clipped by 4 bases and J by 8 bases; unmatched bases: 7. Germline V gives CDR1 LGHDT, CDR2 YNNKEL (reference sequence). Preparation of the TCRbeta library used unique molecular identifiers. TCRdb reprocessed the PCR reads with MiXCR, giving one entry per CDR3 protein. The table records about 370,000 distinct CDR3 sequences, roughly 21% of them present only once. Source: PBMCs from the stem cell graft donor, taken from the stem cell graft. This chain joins TRBV3-1 and TRBJ2-1, with 11 nucleotides matching TRBD2. The clonotype comes from a human donor who donated a stem cell graft to a child with acute myeloid leukemia. This CDR3 reads CASSPVLAGDDEQFF. In nucleotides, the CDR3 is TGTGCCAGCAGCCCTGTACTAGCGGGAGACGATGAGCAGTTCTTC.